The 30 T cell receptor beta chains presented below share a single source sample, sequenced in a study of T cells in Graves' hyperthyroidism and ophthalmopathy. The CDR3 regions of TCR beta were amplified from RNA transcripts. First-round RT-PCR with HTBI primers amplified the TCR CDR3 region. From the multiplex PCR reads, TCRdb called clonotypes with MiXCR, one entry per CDR3 protein. The sample has around 350,000 distinct CDR3 sequences; about a fifth are singletons. The material sequenced was blood. These receptors all come from a woman aged 18-29 years with Graves' hyperthyroidism.

This chain uses TRBV28 with TRBJ1-1; D uncertain. This CDR3 comprises 14 residues. The V gene lost 1 base and the J gene lost 2 bases, with 8 bases spanning the gap. CDR1 and CDR2 (germline): MDHEN, SYDVKM. As DNA, the CDR3 is TGTGCCAGCAGTTTATCCGGCAGAAACACTGAAGCTTTCTTT. Translation gives CASSLSGRNTEAFF.

This clonotype was detected ten times or more. The chain recombines TRBV5-1 with TRBJ2-7, with D hard to call. CDR3 length: 13 residues. V lost 4 bases to trimming and J lost 4 bases, with 12 bases between them. The germline CDR1 and CDR2 sequences are SGHRS and YFSETQ. CDR3 DNA: TGCGCCAGCAGCCACGAATCGCTTTACGAGCAGTACTTC. Its protein is CASSHESLYEQYF.

This clonotype was seen a handful of times. The chain carries TRBV11-2 and TRBJ2-4, with D possibly TRBD1 on 5 matching bases. CDR3 size: 16 residues. Germline V gives CDR1 SGHAT, CDR2 FQNNGV. V was cut by 5 bases and J by 6 bases, with 20 bases left in between. The DNA for the CDR3 is TGTGCCAGCAGCGGCAAAAGGGGCCTAAGTCTAAACATTCAGTACTTC. Translation: CASSGKRGLSLNIQYF.

This clonotype has at least ten counts. The chain recombines TRBV2 with TRBJ1-5, with a weak D call TRBD1 (5 bases). The CDR3 has 15 residues. CDR1 is SNHLY and CDR2 is FYNNEI in the germline V gene. The V end was cut by 6 bases, the J end by 2 bases, with 14 bases between. The CDR3 sequence: CASSDGGFGNQPQHF. The DNA of the CDR3 is TGTGCCAGCAGCGATGGGGGATTCGGCAATCAGCCCCAGCATTTT.

This clonotype was counted ten times or more. This chain uses TRBV12-3 or TRBV12-4 with TRBJ2-5; 10 bases are a match to TRBD1. V shed 3 bases, J shed 5 bases, and the junction held 3 bases outside the gene matches. The length of the CDR3 is 14 residues. The CDR3 reads CASSLGQGMETQYF. DNA for the CDR3: TGTGCCAGCAGTTTGGGACAGGGGATGGAGACCCAGTACTTC.

This clonotype was counted many times. The V and J genes are TRBV6-1 and TRBJ1-5, with D unresolved. CDR1 is MNHNS, CDR2 SASEGT, per germline. Between the trimmed V and J ends, which lost 8 bases and 1 base, there was a span of 12 bases. The CDR3 has 14 amino acids. The CDR3 reads CASRVDGSNQPQHF. Written as DNA, the CDR3 is TGTGCCAGCCGAGTGGACGGGAGCAATCAGCCCCAGCATTTT.

This clonotype was picked up many times. The chain links TRBV11-1 to TRBJ1-1; TRBD1 might be the D (5 bases). The V gene lost 1 base and the J gene lost 4 bases, with 19 bases spanning the gap. CDR3 length: 17 residues. CDR1 and CDR2 from the germline V gene are SGHAT and FQDESV (reference sequence). The CDR3 DNA follows: TGTGCCAGCAGCTTAGTTGCGGACATAGGGGTGGCCACTGAAGCTTTCTTT. This gives the protein CASSLVADIGVATEAFF.

This clonotype has at least ten counts. The rearrangement links TRBV6-5 to TRBJ1-3, with a possible D match to TRBD1 (5 bases). The V gene lost 4 bases and the J gene lost 0 bases, with 13 bases spanning the gap. There are 16 residues in the CDR3. The V gene's germline CDR1 is MNHEY and CDR2 SVGAGI. The CDR3 sequence is CASSWGVMSSGNTIYF. The CDR3 coding sequence is TGTGCCAGCAGTTGGGGGGTCATGAGCTCTGGAAACACCATATATTTT.

The gene calls are TRBV27 and TRBJ2-5; 11 positions agree with TRBD2. CDR1 MNHEY and CDR2 SMNVEV come from the germline V gene (reference sequence). The length of the CDR3 is 15 residues. V lost 6 bases and J lost 2; bases outside the gene matches: 5. The CDR3 reads CASRDGTSGQETQYF. The CDR3, as DNA: TGTGCCAGCAGGGACGGGACTAGCGGACAAGAGACCCAGTACTTC.

This clonotype was seen only once. The CDR3 is CASSPDLYYGYTF. DNA for the CDR3: TGCGCCAGCAGTCCTGACCTATACTATGGCTACACCTTC. The rearrangement uses TRBV5-1 and TRBJ1-2; D call uncertain. The V gene lost 5 bases and the J gene lost 3 bases, with 11 bases spanning the gap. CDR1 is SGHRS, CDR2 YFSETQ, per germline. This CDR3 comprises 13 residues.

The gene calls are TRBV6-1 and TRBJ2-2; no reliable D call. V lost 10 bases and J 1 base, leaving 10 bases between the germline ends. CDR1 and CDR2 from the germline V gene are MNHNS and SASEGT. The CDR3 is 13 residues long. Here the CDR3 DNA reads TGTGCCACCCTTAGACGGAACACCGGGGAGCTGTTTTTT. Its translation: CATLRRNTGELFF.

This clonotype was seen repeatedly, ten times or more. The chain recombines TRBV12-3 or TRBV12-4 with TRBJ1-1; 8 positions match TRBD1. Losses at the gene ends were 8 bases for V and 6 bases for J; bases not matched to a gene: 14. The CDR3 has 15 residues. This CDR3 reads CASLDRVIVGPEAFF. As DNA, the CDR3 is TGTGCCAGCCTGGACAGGGTCATTGTGGGACCTGAAGCTTTCTTT.

This clonotype was counted at least ten times. The V gene is TRBV6-1, the J gene TRBJ1-5; a weak D match, TRBD1 (5 bases). Germline V gene lookup returns CDR1 MNHNS and CDR2 SASEGT. With 5 bases removed from V and 3 bases from J, the gap between germline ends came to 14 bases. This CDR3 has 15 residues. CDR3 in amino acids: CASSPLGGSNQPQHF. As DNA, the CDR3 is TGTGCCAGCAGTCCTCTGGGGGGATCCAATCAGCCCCAGCATTTT.

This clonotype was seen many times. The V gene is TRBV20-1, the J gene TRBJ1-5, with TRBD1 as a possible D gene (6 bases). The germline V gene encodes CDR1 DFQATT and CDR2 SNEGSKA (reference sequence). This CDR3 region has 15 residues. Deletions cut 6 bases from V and 3 bases from J, with 18 bases between. The DNA of the CDR3 is TGCAGTGCGAAAACAGGGACTTGGCTCAATCAGCCCCAGCATTTT. Residues: CSAKTGTWLNQPQHF.

The sample holds many counts of this clonotype. The rearrangement joins TRBV6-5 to TRBJ1-5; D ambiguous. This CDR3 has 14 residues. Germline V CDR1 and CDR2: MNHEY, SVGAGI. The V end lost 2 bases, the J end lost 1 base, and 6 bases lay between the germline ends. CDR3 sequence reads: CASSYPPSNQPQHF. In DNA form, the CDR3 reads TGTGCCAGCAGTTACCCCCCGAGCAATCAGCCCCAGCATTTT.

In its sample, this clonotype was seen many times. The chain couples TRBV6-1 to TRBJ2-5; 7 positions agree with TRBD2. The germline gives CDR1 MNHNS, CDR2 SASEGT. The V segment lost 6 bases and the J segment 1 base; nucleotides outside the gene matches: 5. The CDR3 extends over 14 amino acids. CDR3 region: CASRAPGGQETQYF. The CDR3 DNA reads TGTGCCAGCAGGGCCCCGGGGGGCCAAGAGACCCAGTACTTC.

This clonotype was seen ten or more times. Here the CDR3 reads CSANSGTGGAGYGYTF. CDR3 bases: TGCAGCGCTAACTCCGGGACAGGGGGCGCGGGCTATGGCTACACCTTC. The chain joins TRBV29-1 to TRBJ1-2, with 12 bases matching TRBD1. With V trimmed by 7 bases and J by 4 bases, 13 bases remained unmatched. Germline V gene data show CDR1 as SQVTM and CDR2 as ANQGSEA. The CDR3 extends over 16 amino acids.

Many counts were recorded for this clonotype. The chain has TRBV6-2 or TRBV6-3 and TRBJ2-7, with D perhaps matching TRBD1 (5 bases). The CDR3 length is 14 residues. Trimming left V 6 bases short and J 7 bases short, with 19 bases between. CDR1 and CDR2 from the germline V gene are MNHEY and SVGEGT. The CDR3 here is CASSFTGRAREQYF. CDR3 coding DNA: TGTGCCAGCAGCTTTACGGGCAGGGCCCGGGAGCAGTACTTC.

A word on this clonotype: This may arise from a read error, as a much more abundant clone is one base away. The chain has TRBV12-3 or TRBV12-4 and TRBJ2-2; D possibly matches TRBD1 or TRBD2 (7 bases each). The CDR3 length is 16 residues. The V and J ends lost 6 bases and 7 bases respectively, with 21 bases between them. CDR3 sequence reads: CASSLTSRGAGGELFF. Written as DNA, the CDR3 is TGTGCCAGCAGCCTGACTAGCAGGGGGGCCGGCGGGGAGCTGTTTTTT.

This clonotype came up many times. This rearrangement joins TRBV9 to TRBJ1-2, with 8 bases fitting TRBD1. CDR3 size: 15 residues. After removal of 0 bases from V and 8 bases from J, the junction contained 9 bases not matched to a gene. CDR1 and CDR2 from the germline V gene are SGDLS and YYNGEE. The CDR3 loop reads CASSVDGTGDRGYTF. The CDR3 region has the DNA TGTGCCAGCAGCGTAGACGGGACAGGCGATCGAGGCTACACCTTC.

This clonotype was counted at least ten times. This rearrangement joins TRBV15 to TRBJ2-7; D possibly corresponds to TRBD2 (6 bases). The germline V gene has CDR1 LNHNV and CDR2 YYDKDF (reference sequence). The CDR3 is made up of 15 amino acids. V was trimmed by 2 bases and J by 1 base, leaving 12 bases between them. The CDR3 DNA reads as TGTGCCACCAGCAGATCAAGGGACTCATCCTACGAGCAGTACTTC. Protein: CATSRSRDSSYEQYF.

CDR3 coding DNA: TGTGCCAGCAGTTTGAGTTCGGATAACTATGGCTACACCTTC. It translates to CASSLSSDNYGYTF. The V and J genes are TRBV6-5 and TRBJ1-2; D is undetermined. Between the trimmed V and J ends, which lost 4 bases and 1 base, there was a span of 10 bases. Germline V gene data show CDR1 as MNHEY and CDR2 as SVGAGI. CDR3 length equals 14 residues.

Ten or more counts support this clonotype. The CDR3: CACEKNTEAFF. CDR3 nucleotide sequence: TGTGCCTGCGAGAAGAACACTGAAGCTTTCTTT. The chain employs TRBV30 and TRBJ1-1; D is unresolved. Trimming removed 6 bases from V and 1 base from J, with 6 bases in between. The CDR3 covers 11 residues. CDR1 GTSNPN and CDR2 SVGIG come from the germline V gene (reference sequence).

J is TRBJ1-3 and V is TRBV5-6; the D is unclear. The CDR3 loop spans 15 amino acids. Per the germline V gene, CDR1 is SGHDT and CDR2 is YYEEEE. Deletions cut 0 bases from V and 0 bases from J, with 7 bases between. CDR3 coding DNA: TGTGCCAGCAGCTTGGGTGCAAGCTCTGGAAACACCATATATTTT. Translating it yields CASSLGASSGNTIYF.

This clonotype came up many times. CDR3 region: CATSRTGTQETQYF. The CDR3 DNA reads TGTGCCACCAGCAGGACCGGGACCCAAGAGACCCAGTACTTC. The chain employs TRBV15 and TRBJ2-5; D possibly uses TRBD1 or TRBD2 (5 bases each). This CDR3 has 14 residues. The V end lost 3 bases, the J end lost 1 base, and 9 bases lay between the germline ends. From germline, CDR1 is LNHNV and CDR2 YYDKDF (reference sequence).

The table lists this clonotype with many counts. V and J are TRBV9 and TRBJ1-2, with D perhaps matching TRBD1 (5 bases). Germline lookup yields CDR1 SGDLS and CDR2 YYNGEE. Trimming took 0 bases from V and 2 from J, leaving 8 bases between them. This CDR3 is built from 14 residues. The CDR3 DNA follows: TGTGCCAGCAGCGTAGCACACAGGAACTATGGCTACACCTTC. It codes for CASSVAHRNYGYTF.

This clonotype showed up many times. The chain has TRBV7-9 and TRBJ2-5, with D unclear. Trimming shortened V by 5 bases and J by 2 bases, and 6 bases separated the two germline ends. Germline V lookup: CDR1 SEHNR, CDR2 FQNEAQ (reference sequence). This CDR3 is built from 12 residues. The CDR3 DNA is TGTGCCAGCAGCCACGAACAAGAGACCCAGTACTTC. It codes for CASSHEQETQYF.

This clonotype showed up many times. The V and J genes are TRBV6-1 and TRBJ1-5; D gene unclear. The CDR3 sequence is 15 residues long. In germline, CDR1 is MNHNS, CDR2 SASEGT. Trimming left V 6 bases short and J 6 bases short, with 18 bases between. CDR3 protein: CASRKRPTSGQPQHF. CDR3 nucleotide sequence: TGTGCCAGCAGGAAACGTCCAACCAGCGGTCAGCCCCAGCATTTT.

This clonotype was seen more than once but under ten times. This sequence joins TRBV18 and TRBJ2-5; D perhaps matches TRBD1 (5 bases). This CDR3 contains 14 residues. Trimming removed 0 bases from V and 3 bases from J, with 8 bases in between. Germline CDR1 KGHSH, CDR2 LQKENI. CDR3 in amino acids: CASSPPDREETQYF. CDR3 bases: TGTGCCAGCTCACCACCAGACAGAGAAGAGACCCAGTACTTC. Variable domain in full (rest from reference TRBV18 and TRBJ2-5): NAGVMQNPRHLVRRRGQEARLRCSPMKGHSHVYWYRQLPEEGLKFMVYLQKENIIDESGMPKERFSAEFPKEGPSILRIQQVVRGDSAAYFCASSPPDREETQYFGPGTRLLVL.

This clonotype was seen ten or more times. This CDR3 reads CASSLGSRAYGYTF. In nucleotides, the CDR3 is TGCGCCAGCAGCTTAGGATCCAGGGCCTATGGCTACACCTTC. The chain recombines TRBV5-1 with TRBJ1-2; weak D call: TRBD1 (5 bases). This CDR3 region has 14 residues. The V gene lost 2 bases and the J gene lost 4 bases, with 12 bases spanning the gap. CDR1 and CDR2 (germline): SGHRS, YFSETQ.